This TCR beta chain was obtained from a study of blood T cell repertoires in COVID-19. Study background: COVID-19 samples collected from the United States, Italy and Spain covered acute and convalescent phases. Sample material is recorded as cDNA or gDNA derived from T cells, B-cell-depleted T cells, or PBMCs.

Measured with immunoSEQ multiplex PCR; TCRdb has only the in-frame clones, and not every one. The sample has about 500,000 clones; about 88% are singletons. This TCR was recovered from a woman in her forties or fifties with COVID-19, enrolled during active disease. The sample comprised peripheral blood.

This CDR3 is CASSQPGTGPSEAFF. DNA of the CDR3: TGTGCCAGCAGCCAGCCGGGGACAGGGCCCTCTGAAGCTTTCTTT. This chain uses TRBV5-5 with TRBJ1-1; 9 nucleotides align to TRBD1. Germline V gene sequence: CDR1 SGHKS, CDR2 YYEKEE (reference sequence). This CDR3 has 15 amino acids. V trimming: 4 bases; J trimming: 6 bases; junction bases outside the gene matches: 10. Filled out from reference TRBV5-5 and TRBJ1-1, the complete variable domain reads DAGVTQSPTHLIKTRGQQVTLRCSPISGHKSVSWYQQVLGQGPQFIFQYYEKEERGRGNFPDRFSARQFPNYSSELNVNALLLGDSALYLCASSQPGTGPSEAFFGQGTRLTVV.